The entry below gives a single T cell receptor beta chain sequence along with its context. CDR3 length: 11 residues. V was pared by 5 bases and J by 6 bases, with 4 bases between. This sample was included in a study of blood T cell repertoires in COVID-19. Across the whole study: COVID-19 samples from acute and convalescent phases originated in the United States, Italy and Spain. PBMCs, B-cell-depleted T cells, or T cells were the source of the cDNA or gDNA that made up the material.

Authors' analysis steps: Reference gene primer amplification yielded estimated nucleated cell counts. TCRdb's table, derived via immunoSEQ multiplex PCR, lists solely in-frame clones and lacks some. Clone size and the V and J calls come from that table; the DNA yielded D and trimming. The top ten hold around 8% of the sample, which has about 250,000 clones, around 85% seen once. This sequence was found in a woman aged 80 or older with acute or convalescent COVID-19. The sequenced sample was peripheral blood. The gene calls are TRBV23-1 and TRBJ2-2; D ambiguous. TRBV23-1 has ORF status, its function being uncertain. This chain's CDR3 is CASSYAGELFF. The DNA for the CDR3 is TGCGCCAGCAGTTATGCCGGGGAGCTGTTTTTT.